A single sample is the source of the 7 T cell receptor beta chains below, sequenced in a study of T cells in Graves' hyperthyroidism and ophthalmopathy. RNA transcripts were the template for amplifying TCR beta CDR3 regions. Initially, a first-round RT-PCR of the TCR CDR3 employed the HTBI primer set. TCRdb itself ran the multiplex PCR reads through MiXCR, one entry per CDR3 protein. This table holds about 840,000 distinct CDR3 sequences, about 38% found once. Specimen: blood. These receptor sequences come from a man between 18 and 29 years old with Graves' hyperthyroidism.

This clonotype was recorded many times. The chain couples TRBV19 to TRBJ1-5; D ambiguous. Germline V gene lookup returns CDR1 LNHDA and CDR2 SQIVND (reference sequence). The CDR3 length is 13 residues. Between the trimmed V and J ends, which lost 4 bases and 6 bases, there was a span of 10 bases. This CDR3 is CASSTPSSQPQHF. The CDR3 DNA is TGTGCCAGTAGTACCCCCAGTAGTCAGCCCCAGCATTTT.

Comment on this clonotype: A much larger clone differs from this one at a single base, so this may be a read error. The chain uses TRBV24-1 and TRBJ2-2; D might be TRBD1 (6 bases). Germline CDR1 and CDR2: KGHDR and SFDVKD. V was clipped by 3 bases and J by 4 bases, with 17 bases between them. The CDR3 runs 17 residues. In nucleotides, the CDR3 is TGTGCCACCAGTGATAGTCGAGGGGGTTCGGGCACCGGGGAGCTGTTTTTT. This sequence encodes CATSDSRGGSGTGELFF.

This clonotype has a count of ten or more. The chain joins TRBV20-1 to TRBJ1-5, with a possible D match to TRBD1 (6 bases). The CDR3 extends over 15 amino acids. The germline V gene encodes CDR1 DFQATT and CDR2 SNEGSKA (reference sequence). V was shortened by 1 base and J by 4 bases, with 14 bases between the two germline ends. CDR3 in amino acids: CSARAGQSPNQPQHF. The CDR3 coding sequence is TGCAGTGCTAGAGCAGGACAGTCGCCTAATCAGCCCCAGCATTTT.

Many counts were recorded for this clonotype. The rearrangement links TRBV10-2 to TRBJ1-1, with D hard to call. CDR3 length: 13 amino acids. Germline V CDR1 and CDR2: WSHSY, SAAADI. V lost 6 bases to trimming and J lost 0 bases, with 8 bases between them. CDR3 nucleotides: TGCGCCAGCAGAGCCGGGTTGAACACTGAAGCTTTCTTT. Protein: CASRAGLNTEAFF.

This clonotype turned up a few times. The chain combines TRBV20-1 with TRBJ2-2; D is ambiguous. CDR3 length equals 12 residues. The germline V and J ends were trimmed by 3 bases and 5 bases, with 7 bases remaining between them. Germline CDR1 DFQATT, CDR2 SNEGSKA (reference sequence). The CDR3 spells CSASEGTGELFF. CDR3 nucleotides: TGCAGTGCTAGTGAAGGAACCGGGGAGCTGTTTTTT.

V gene TRBV7-6 combines with J gene TRBJ2-7; D is ambiguous. V lost 5 bases and J lost 5, with 19 bases in between. The CDR3 has 15 residues. Germline V gene data show CDR1 as SGHVS and CDR2 as FNYEAQ. The chain's CDR3 is CASSRNWGAYHEQYF. The CDR3 DNA follows: TGTGCCAGCAGCCGAAACTGGGGTGCTTACCACGAGCAGTACTTC.

This clonotype was detected a few times. This chain links TRBV25-1 with TRBJ1-1; D may be TRBD1 (5 bases). The V gene lost 1 base and the J gene lost 6 bases, with 12 bases spanning the gap. CDR1 is MGHDK, CDR2 SYGVNS, per germline. The CDR3 covers 14 residues. The chain's CDR3 is CASSELRDQPEAFF. As DNA, the CDR3 is TGTGCCAGCAGTGAATTAAGGGACCAGCCTGAAGCTTTCTTT.